These T cell receptor beta chains were read from a single sample in a study of blood T cell repertoires in COVID-19. Repertoires were generated with immunoSEQ multiplex PCR, while TCRdb's copy carries only in-frame clones and drops some. The sample shows more than 140,000 clones, 70% to 90% of them seen only once. Sequencing used peripheral blood. Every receptor here comes from a woman aged 55-70 years with acute or convalescent COVID-19. Each CDR3 is given with its conserved first and last residue. The D gene is left open where the match is weak.

d_call: -; j_call: TRBJ2-5; v_call: TRBV13; cdr3_aa: CASSRRQAQETQYF
d_call: TRBD2; j_call: TRBJ2-7; v_call: TRBV28; cdr3_aa: CATGGAGWAGEQYF
d_call: TRBD1; j_call: TRBJ2-7; v_call: TRBV2; cdr3_aa: CASSEWGTGTYEQYF
d_call: -; j_call: TRBJ2-5; v_call: TRBV7-2; cdr3_aa: CASSLARGQETQYF
d_call: -; j_call: TRBJ1-4; v_call: TRBV15; cdr3_aa: CATSRDGGKVEEKLFF
d_call: TRBD2; j_call: TRBJ2-3; v_call: TRBV6-1; cdr3_aa: CASSEAPGLGADTQYF
d_call: -; j_call: TRBJ2-7; v_call: TRBV12-3/TRBV12-4; cdr3_aa: CASSRGGRDEQYF
d_call: -; j_call: TRBJ2-3; v_call: TRBV30; cdr3_aa: CAWSPRLADTQYF
d_call: TRBD1; j_call: TRBJ2-1; v_call: TRBV11-3; cdr3_aa: CASSKTGVGYNEQFF
d_call: -; j_call: TRBJ1-2; v_call: TRBV5-1; cdr3_aa: CASSLVSGGRNGYTF
d_call: -; j_call: TRBJ1-4; v_call: TRBV5-1; cdr3_aa: CASSLTGVANEKLFF
d_call: -; j_call: TRBJ1-6; v_call: TRBV12-3/TRBV12-4; cdr3_aa: CASSHEYSPLHF
d_call: -; j_call: TRBJ2-5; v_call: TRBV5-4; cdr3_aa: CASSLRGAMAETQYF
d_call: -; j_call: TRBJ2-5; v_call: TRBV27; cdr3_aa: CASSLTGAGKTQYF
d_call: -; j_call: TRBJ2-2; v_call: TRBV12-5; cdr3_aa: CASGLGRTGELFF
d_call: -; j_call: TRBJ2-7; v_call: TRBV5-4; cdr3_aa: CASGRLDSSYEQYF
d_call: -; j_call: TRBJ2-7; v_call: TRBV4-3; cdr3_aa: CASSLETTYEQYF
d_call: -; j_call: TRBJ2-7; v_call: TRBV28; cdr3_aa: CASSPSRGFYEQYF
d_call: -; j_call: TRBJ1-5; v_call: TRBV18; cdr3_aa: CASSPLQGPNQPQHF
d_call: -; j_call: TRBJ2-1; v_call: TRBV12-5; cdr3_aa: CASGSGQSSYNEQFF
d_call: -; j_call: TRBJ2-7; v_call: TRBV6-2/TRBV6-3; cdr3_aa: CASSYSAFGEQYF
d_call: -; j_call: TRBJ1-5; v_call: TRBV5-1; cdr3_aa: CASSLDGGDQPQHF
d_call: TRBD1; j_call: TRBJ1-2; v_call: TRBV6-1; cdr3_aa: CASSELRTGIYGYTF
d_call: -; j_call: TRBJ1-1; v_call: TRBV19; cdr3_aa: CASSKGFSKAFF
d_call: TRBD1; j_call: TRBJ1-1; v_call: TRBV2; cdr3_aa: CASSTRTGGTEAFF
d_call: TRBD2; j_call: TRBJ2-1; v_call: TRBV11-3; cdr3_aa: CASSLRLVAGGRGEQFF
d_call: TRBD1; j_call: TRBJ1-5; v_call: TRBV5-5; cdr3_aa: CASSRTGGAVRTQPQHF
d_call: TRBD1; j_call: TRBJ1-2; v_call: TRBV28; cdr3_aa: CASSEGQGGFWRGYTF
d_call: -; j_call: TRBJ1-5; v_call: TRBV9; cdr3_aa: CASSSSGVGNQPQHF
d_call: TRBD1; j_call: TRBJ1-1; v_call: TRBV5-1; cdr3_aa: CASSLGLGIGTGGFWTEAFF
d_call: -; j_call: TRBJ1-2; v_call: TRBV28; cdr3_aa: CASSYSNYGYTF
d_call: -; j_call: TRBJ2-1; v_call: TRBV29-1; cdr3_aa: CSYSPFASSYNEQFF
d_call: TRBD1; j_call: TRBJ1-6; v_call: TRBV6-5; cdr3_aa: CASSSWDRASNSPLHF
d_call: TRBD2; j_call: TRBJ2-1; v_call: TRBV13; cdr3_aa: CASSLPGGLYNEQFF
d_call: TRBD2; j_call: TRBJ2-5; v_call: TRBV3-1/TRBV3-2; cdr3_aa: CASSQGGIAGMETQYF
d_call: TRBD2; j_call: TRBJ2-2; v_call: TRBV5-4; cdr3_aa: CASSFSGGAQTGELFF
d_call: TRBD2; j_call: TRBJ2-2; v_call: TRBV4-2; cdr3_aa: CASSQPGAGGTGELFF
d_call: -; j_call: TRBJ2-3; v_call: TRBV4-3; cdr3_aa: CASSERGASRTDTQYF
d_call: -; j_call: TRBJ1-2; v_call: TRBV11-3; cdr3_aa: CASSAEGRGGDYGYTF
d_call: TRBD2; j_call: TRBJ2-5; v_call: TRBV4-1; cdr3_aa: CASSPLPWGGETQYF
d_call: TRBD1; j_call: TRBJ2-1; v_call: TRBV6-2/TRBV6-3; cdr3_aa: CASSLDRYSNEQFF
d_call: TRBD1; j_call: TRBJ2-2; v_call: TRBV7-3; cdr3_aa: CASSLTLRQGAGELFF
d_call: -; j_call: TRBJ1-2; v_call: TRBV5-4; cdr3_aa: CASSFSNGPHGYTF
d_call: TRBD1; j_call: TRBJ1-1; v_call: TRBV30; cdr3_aa: CAWRVRTGLMNTEAFF
d_call: -; j_call: TRBJ2-3; v_call: TRBV5-4; cdr3_aa: CASSPGQTSSTDTQYF
d_call: -; j_call: TRBJ2-7; v_call: TRBV9; cdr3_aa: CASSERGSSYEQYF
d_call: TRBD1; j_call: TRBJ1-2; v_call: TRBV19; cdr3_aa: CASSSTGEDGYTF